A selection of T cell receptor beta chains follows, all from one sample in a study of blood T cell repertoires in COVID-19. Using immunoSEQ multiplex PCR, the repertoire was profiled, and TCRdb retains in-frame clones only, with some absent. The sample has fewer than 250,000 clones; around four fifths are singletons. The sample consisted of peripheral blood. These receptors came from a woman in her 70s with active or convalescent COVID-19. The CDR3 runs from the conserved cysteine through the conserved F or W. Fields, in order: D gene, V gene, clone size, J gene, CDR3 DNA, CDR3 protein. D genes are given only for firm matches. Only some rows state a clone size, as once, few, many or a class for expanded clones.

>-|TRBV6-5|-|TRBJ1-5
TGTGCCAGCAGGGACCCGGGGGAGCCCCAGCATTTT
CASRDPGEPQHF
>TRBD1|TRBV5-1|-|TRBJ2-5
TGCGCCAGCAGCCCAGACAGGGTTCAAGAGACCCAGTACTTC
CASSPDRVQETQYF
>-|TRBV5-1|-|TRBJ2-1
TGCGCCAGCAGCTTGGTGGGGGGAACCTACAATGAGCAGTTCTTC
CASSLVGGTYNEQFF
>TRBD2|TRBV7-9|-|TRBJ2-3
TGTGCCAGCAGCGGTCGGGAGGGCCTTACAGATACGCAGTATTTT
CASSGREGLTDTQYF
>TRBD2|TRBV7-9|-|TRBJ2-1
TGTGCCAGCAGCTCTCAGCGGGGTCGCTCCTACAATGAGCAGTTCTTC
CASSSQRGRSYNEQFF
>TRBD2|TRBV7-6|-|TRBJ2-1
TGTGCCAGCAGCTTTTCCACTAGCGGGGGATACAATGAGCAGTTCTTC
CASSFSTSGGYNEQFF
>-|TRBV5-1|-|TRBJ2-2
TGCGCCAGCAGGGTGGACTACACCGGGGAGCTGTTTTTT
CASRVDYTGELFF
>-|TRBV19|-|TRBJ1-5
TGTGCCAGTAGAGCCCGGCCGGAGGGACGGGATCAGCCCCAGCATTTT
CASRARPEGRDQPQHF
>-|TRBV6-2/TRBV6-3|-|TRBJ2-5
TGTGCCAGCAGCCAGGGGCTGTCCCAGTACTTC
CASSQGLSQYF
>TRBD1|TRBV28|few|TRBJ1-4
TGTGCCAGCAGTTTAGGTCGGGACAGTCCGTTTTTT
CASSLGRDSPFF
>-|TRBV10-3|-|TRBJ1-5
TGTGCCATCAGTGAGTGGGGGGTGGATCAGCCCCAGCATTTT
CAISEWGVDQPQHF
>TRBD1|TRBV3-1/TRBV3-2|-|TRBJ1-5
TGTGCCAGCAGCCACTCCTTCGGGGCCGGACAGGGCAATCAGCCCCAGCATTTT
CASSHSFGAGQGNQPQHF
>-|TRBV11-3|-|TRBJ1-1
TGTGCCAGCAGCCCCTCCTATTCCACTGAAGCTTTCTTT
CASSPSYSTEAFF
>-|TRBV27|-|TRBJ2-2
TGTGCCAGCAGTTTTCTTTTCAACACCGGGGAGCTGTTTTTT
CASSFLFNTGELFF
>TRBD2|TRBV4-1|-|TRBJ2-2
TGCGCCAGCAGCCAAAGTGAGGGACTAGCGGGAACCGGGGAGCTGTTTTTT
CASSQSEGLAGTGELFF
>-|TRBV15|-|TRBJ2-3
TGTGCCACCAGCAGAGGGGGGGACTCACGCACAGATACGCAGTATTTT
CATSRGGDSRTDTQYF
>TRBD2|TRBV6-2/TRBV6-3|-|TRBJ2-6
TGTGCCAGCAGTTATCTAGCGGGAAAACCCCTCTCTGGGGCCAACGTCCTGACTTTC
CASSYLAGKPLSGANVLTF
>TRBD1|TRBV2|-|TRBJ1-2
TGTGCCAGCAGTAGACAGGGTTTGGGAGGCTACACCTTC
CASSRQGLGGYTF
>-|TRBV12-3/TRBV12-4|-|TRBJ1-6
TGTGCCAGCAGAGAGCTACAGGGAACCCCCCTCCACTTT
CASRELQGTPLHF